These 28 T cell receptor beta chains were all obtained from the same sample, sequenced in a study of T and B cells in COVID-19 patients (TCRdb year 2020). The run used an Illumina MiSeq. Multiplex PCR with BIOMED2 TRB-A/B primer pools was used to amplify TRB rearrangements. TCRdb took the public reads, trimmed them with fastp at Q25, ran MiXCR for clone calling and kept in-frame beta chains. Rows merge per CDR3 protein into single entries with the most common DNA and genes. The sample table lists fewer than 25,000 distinct CDR3 sequences, about 32% of them with a count of one. The ten top clones hold 2.8% of the sample. TRB repertoires were amplified using roughly 230-550 ng of genomic DNA isolated from blood. The sequenced material came from blood. These receptors came from a human donor who had recovered from COVID-19.

The chain has TRBV7-9 and TRBJ2-1; TRBD2 might be the D (5 bases). The V end was cut by 0 bases, the J end by 8 bases, with 8 bases between. Looked up from germline, CDR1 is SEHNR and CDR2 is FQNEAQ (reference sequence). The CDR3 sequence is 13 residues long. Here the CDR3 DNA reads TGTGCCAGCAGCTTAGCGGCGGGTGATGAGCAGTTCTTC. It encodes CASSLAAGDEQFF.

The V and J genes are TRBV18 and TRBJ1-2; no clear D. Germline V gene lookup returns CDR1 KGHSH and CDR2 LQKENI. V was pared by 8 bases and J by 1 base, with 8 bases between. This CDR3 has 12 amino acids. The CDR3, as DNA: TGTGCCAGCCTTGGAAGTAACTATGGCTACACCTTC. This encodes CASLGSNYGYTF.

The V and J genes are TRBV5-5 and TRBJ2-1, with 8 bases matching TRBD1. V lost 2 bases, J lost 6 bases, and 4 bases stayed unmatched. Germline V gene sequence: CDR1 SGHKS, CDR2 YYEKEE (reference sequence). CDR3 length: 14 amino acids. The CDR3 DNA is TGTGCCAGCAGCTTAGGGACAGGACGCAATGAGCAGTTCTTC. The encoded protein is CASSLGTGRNEQFF.

This clonotype was counted a few times. The V gene is TRBV12-3 or TRBV12-4, the J gene TRBJ2-3; 9 bases are shared with TRBD2. The CDR3 is 16 residues long. The J segment lost 2 bases and the V segment lost 4 bases, leaving 7 bases of the junction unmatched. CDR3: CASSSGSSGDTDTQYF. CDR3 bases: TGTGCCAGCAGTTCGGGGTCTAGCGGGGACACAGATACGCAGTATTTT.

V and J are TRBV20-1 and TRBJ2-5; D is possibly TRBD2 (6 bases). This CDR3 has 13 residues. Trimming took 6 bases from V and 7 from J, leaving 18 bases between them. In germline, CDR1 is DFQATT, CDR2 SNEGSKA (reference sequence). The CDR3 protein is CSAKRRAGLTQYF. The CDR3 nucleotides read TGCAGTGCCAAGCGGCGGGCGGGGTTGACCCAGTACTTC.

In regard to this clonotype: This may arise from a read error, as a much more abundant clone is one base away. The chain links TRBV6-5 to TRBJ2-1; 9 nucleotides line up with TRBD2. This CDR3 contains 17 residues. CDR1 is MNHEY and CDR2 is SVGAGI in the germline V gene. CDR3 coding DNA: TGTGCCAGCAGTTACGAGCGTCTAGCGGGAAGGGACAATGAGAAGTTCTTC. Translating gives CASSYERLAGRDNEKFF.

The rearrangement links TRBV19 to TRBJ1-6; 7 nucleotides line up with TRBD1. The junction had 11 bases not matched to a gene; V was cut back by 8 bases and J by 7 bases. Germline V gene sequence: CDR1 LNHDA, CDR2 SQIVND (reference sequence). There are 15 residues in the CDR3. The CDR3 region has the DNA TGTGCCAGTGAGGGGTCCGGGACAGACAATTCACCCCTCCACTTT. It codes for CASEGSGTDNSPLHF.

The chain uses TRBV5-6 and TRBJ2-3; D gene unclear. V was shortened by 0 bases and J by 1 base, with 12 bases between the two germline ends. Germline V CDR1 and CDR2: SGHDT, YYEEEE. The CDR3 has 16 amino acids. The CDR3 DNA reads TGTGCCAGCAGCTTGGGGCAAATCTTCGGCACAGATACGCAGTATTTT. Amino acids: CASSLGQIFGTDTQYF.

This clonotype was found a few times. The chain carries TRBV5-6 and TRBJ1-6, with D perhaps matching TRBD1 (6 bases). Trimming took 4 bases from V and 7 from J, leaving 12 bases between them. Germline V gene lookup returns CDR1 SGHDT and CDR2 YYEEEE. There are 14 residues in the CDR3. The CDR3 DNA reads as TGTGCCAGCAGCCCGGGGACACCCAATTCACCCCTCCACTTT. It encodes CASSPGTPNSPLHF.

Points on this clonotype: This may stem from a read error, because a much larger clone lies one nucleotide away. The chain combines TRBV30 with TRBJ2-1, with no clear D. The CDR3 loop spans 14 amino acids. Trimming removed 3 bases at V and 5 bases at J, with 14 bases between. Per the germline V gene, CDR1 is GTSNPN and CDR2 is SVGIG (reference sequence). CDR3 in DNA: TGTGCCTGGAGCGGTCTTCAGCTAAACAATGAGCAGTTCTTC. Amino acid sequence: CAWSGLQLNNEQFF.

The rearrangement uses TRBV6-6 and TRBJ1-2; D gene ambiguous. Trimming took 2 bases from V and 8 from J, leaving 12 bases between them. This CDR3 comprises 13 residues. CDR1 and CDR2 from the germline V gene are MNHNY and SVGAGI (reference sequence). CDR3 nucleotides: TGTGCCAGCAGTTACCAGGAGGAGGAGGGCTACACCTTC. Translating gives CASSYQEEEGYTF.

Points on this clonotype: The junction differs from germline at one of its ends, possibly a read error. This chain joins TRBV29-1 and TRBJ2-6, with D perhaps matching TRBD2 (6 bases). The CDR3 loop spans 15 amino acids. CDR1 SQVTM and CDR2 ANQGSEA come from the germline V gene. The CDR3 loop is CSVSQGDSRANVLTF. In DNA form, the CDR3 reads TGCAGCGTGAGCCAAGGGGACTCTAGGGCCAACGTCCTGACTTTC. Full variable domain (outside the CDR3, taken from reference TRBV29-1 and TRBJ2-6): SAVISQKPSRDICQRGTSLTIQCQVDSQVTMMFWYRQQPGQSLTLIATANQGSEATYESGFVIDKFPISRPNLTFSTLTVSNMSPEDSSIYLCSVSQGDSRANVLTFGAGSRLTVL.

As for this clonotype: A read error may explain this, as a much larger clone is one base away. This chain links TRBV12-3 or TRBV12-4 with TRBJ2-1; no firm D call. The CDR3 sequence is 14 residues long. The V end lost 3 bases, the J end lost 7 bases, and 13 bases lay between the germline ends. As DNA, the CDR3 is TGTGCCAGCAGTTTGGGCTACCTTCAGAATGAGCAGTTCTTC. Protein: CASSLGYLQNEQFF.

About this clonotype: This may arise from a read error, as a much more abundant clone is one base away. The chain carries TRBV18 and TRBJ2-6; D gene uncertain. The CDR3 length is 15 residues. Per the germline V gene, CDR1 is KGHSH and CDR2 is LQKENI. The CDR3 nucleotides are TGTGCCATCTCACCAAGTGGATCTGGGGCCAACGTCCTGACTTTC. Its protein product is CAISPSGSGANVLTF.

The V call is TRBV27, the J call TRBJ2-1; D unresolved. The V end was cut by 3 bases, the J end by 7 bases, with 10 bases between. CDR1 is MNHEY and CDR2 is SMNVEV in the germline V gene (reference sequence). CDR3 length equals 13 residues. This CDR3 reads CASSLASRNEQFF. As DNA, the CDR3 is TGTGCCAGCAGTTTGGCTTCTCGGAATGAGCAGTTCTTC.

The CDR3 reads CASSSRSRGGETQYF. DNA of the CDR3: TGTGCCAGCAGTTCCCGGTCACGGGGAGGAGAGACCCAGTACTTC. V and J are TRBV12-3 or TRBV12-4 and TRBJ2-5; weak D call: TRBD2 (6 bases). The CDR3 covers 15 residues. V lost 4 bases to trimming and J lost 4 bases, with 16 bases between them.

This clonotype rates as medium-sized. This chain connects TRBV19 to TRBJ2-1, with TRBD2 matching 7 bases. There are 14 residues in the CDR3. V dropped 5 bases and J dropped 1; count of bases not matched to a gene: 2. Germline assignment: CDR1 LNHDA and CDR2 SQIVND (reference sequence). The CDR3 DNA reads TGTGCCAGTAGTTGGGGGGGGTCCTACAATGAGCAGTTCTTC. It codes for CASSWGGSYNEQFF.

This clonotype was picked up many times. V usage is TRBV5-6 and J usage is TRBJ1-6; 7 nucleotides align to TRBD1. CDR1 and CDR2 from the germline V gene are SGHDT and YYEEEE. The CDR3 contains 16 residues. The J segment lost 5 bases and the V segment lost 2 bases, leaving 7 bases of the junction unmatched. This CDR3 reads CASSFMTGKNNSPLHF. The CDR3 DNA sequence: TGTGCCAGCAGCTTCATGACAGGGAAAAATAATTCACCCCTCCACTTT.

J is TRBJ1-2 and V is TRBV11-1; D is ambiguous. Germline V gene lookup returns CDR1 SGHAT and CDR2 FQDESV (reference sequence). The CDR3 sequence is 14 residues long. V lost 3 bases and J 3 bases, leaving 11 bases between the germline ends. CDR3 in DNA: TGTGCCAGCAGCTTGGATGGGGAGGACTATGGCTACACCTTC. Protein: CASSLDGEDYGYTF.

By share, this clonotype ranks as medium-sized. The CDR3 DNA follows: TGCAGCGTTGATACAGGGGGCCTAGGAGAGCAGTACTTC. It yields the protein CSVDTGGLGEQYF. This chain connects TRBV29-1 to TRBJ2-7, with 9 bases aligning to TRBD1. V was clipped by 3 bases and J by 7 bases; unmatched bases: 7. The germline gives CDR1 SQVTM, CDR2 ANQGSEA. The CDR3 has 13 residues.

This rearrangement joins TRBV18 to TRBJ1-1; D is ambiguous. This CDR3 has 14 residues. The germline V and J ends were trimmed by 6 bases and 1 base, with 12 bases remaining between them. The germline CDR1 and CDR2 sequences are KGHSH and LQKENI. The CDR3 is CASSPVTENTEAFF. The CDR3 DNA sequence: TGTGCCAGCTCTCCCGTCACCGAGAACACTGAAGCTTTCTTT. Looking up the rest from reference TRBV18 and TRBJ1-1 gives the full variable domain: NAGVMQNPRHLVRRRGQEARLRCSPMKGHSHVYWYRQLPEEGLKFMVYLQKENIIDESGMPKERFSAEFPKEGPSILRIQQVVRGDSAAYFCASSPVTENTEAFFGQGTRLTVV.

V gene TRBV5-1 combines with J gene TRBJ2-4; 10 bases agree with TRBD2. Germline CDR1 SGHRS, CDR2 YFSETQ. This CDR3 has 15 residues. The V gene end was trimmed by 5 bases and the J gene end by 7 bases; junction bases not matched to a gene: 9. This CDR3 is CASRASAGGPNIQYF. In DNA form, the CDR3 reads TGCGCCAGCAGGGCCTCAGCGGGAGGGCCCAACATTCAGTACTTC.

By share of the sample, this clonotype is medium-sized. The rearrangement uses TRBV19 and TRBJ2-2, with 10 positions matching TRBD1. With 3 bases clipped from V and 5 bases from J, the junction kept 3 bases outside the gene matches. In germline, CDR1 is LNHDA, CDR2 SQIVND (reference sequence). The CDR3 spans 15 residues. The CDR3 DNA is TGTGCCAGTAGTATCGGGACAGGGGTTACCGGGGAGCTGTTTTTT. Its translation is CASSIGTGVTGELFF.

Many counts were recorded for this clonotype. The chain carries TRBV5-6 and TRBJ2-1; either TRBD1 or TRBD2 may fit D (5 bases each). CDR1 SGHDT and CDR2 YYEEEE come from the germline V gene. V was shortened by 4 bases and J by 5 bases, with 16 bases between the two germline ends. This CDR3 is built from 15 residues. The CDR3 DNA reads as TGTGCCAGCAGCCAACCTGGGACCGCTAACAATGAGCAGTTCTTC. It translates to CASSQPGTANNEQFF.

This clonotype is a singleton in its sample. V gene TRBV5-6 combines with J gene TRBJ1-1, with 8 bases identical to TRBD1. V shed 5 bases, J shed 4 bases, and the junction held 4 bases outside the gene matches. The germline CDR1 and CDR2 sequences are SGHDT and YYEEEE. CDR3 length: 13 residues. CDR3 protein: CASRPDRGTEAFF. In DNA, the CDR3 is TGTGCCAGCAGACCCGACAGGGGCACTGAAGCTTTCTTT.

The V and J genes are TRBV30 and TRBJ1-2; D is ambiguous. The germline gives CDR1 GTSNPN, CDR2 SVGIG (reference sequence). Trimming shortened V by 3 bases and J by 2 bases, and 7 bases separated the two germline ends. CDR3 length equals 12 residues. CDR3 residues: CAWSATNYGYTF. DNA for the CDR3: TGTGCCTGGAGCGCGACCAACTATGGCTACACCTTC.

This clonotype has a handful of counts. V is TRBV6-5 and J is TRBJ1-6; D might be TRBD1 (6 bases). CDR3 length: 16 amino acids. Looked up from germline, CDR1 is MNHEY and CDR2 is SVGAGI. V lost 6 bases to trimming and J lost 8 bases, with 20 bases between them. This CDR3 reads CASSSVQGPADSPLHF. DNA for the CDR3: TGTGCCAGCAGCAGTGTACAGGGCCCCGCGGATTCACCCCTCCACTTT.

At least ten counts were recorded for this clonotype. V usage is TRBV18 and J usage is TRBJ2-3; 13 bases fit TRBD2. The germline CDR1 and CDR2 sequences are KGHSH and LQKENI. The CDR3 is 17 amino acids. The ends lost 8 bases at V and 0 bases at J; junction bases unmatched: 8. In nucleotides, the CDR3 is TGTGCCAGCACGGGACTAGCGGGACGAGCTAGCACAGATACGCAGTATTTT. It translates to CASTGLAGRASTDTQYF.